This TCR beta chain was captured by sequencing in a study of shared clonotypes between healthy human individuals. Germline loops: CDR1 LNHDA, CDR2 SQIVND (reference sequence). The CDR3 has 16 residues. Assay: immunoSEQ multiplex PCR; the TCRdb copy retains only in-frame clones and omits some. Among about 1 million clones listed, approximately 70% were seen once. The chain joins TRBV19 to TRBJ2-5, with 10 bases matching TRBD2. Matching the DNA end better, TRBJ2-7 makes the J call doubtful. The sample consisted of memory CD4+ T cells sorted from blood. Subset given: CD45RA-negative fraction. The clonotype originates from a young man in good health. The chain's CDR3 is CASSTQAGGSSYEQYF. CDR3 bases: TGTGCCAGTAGTACCCAAGCGGGAGGGAGCTCCTACGAGCAGTACTTC.